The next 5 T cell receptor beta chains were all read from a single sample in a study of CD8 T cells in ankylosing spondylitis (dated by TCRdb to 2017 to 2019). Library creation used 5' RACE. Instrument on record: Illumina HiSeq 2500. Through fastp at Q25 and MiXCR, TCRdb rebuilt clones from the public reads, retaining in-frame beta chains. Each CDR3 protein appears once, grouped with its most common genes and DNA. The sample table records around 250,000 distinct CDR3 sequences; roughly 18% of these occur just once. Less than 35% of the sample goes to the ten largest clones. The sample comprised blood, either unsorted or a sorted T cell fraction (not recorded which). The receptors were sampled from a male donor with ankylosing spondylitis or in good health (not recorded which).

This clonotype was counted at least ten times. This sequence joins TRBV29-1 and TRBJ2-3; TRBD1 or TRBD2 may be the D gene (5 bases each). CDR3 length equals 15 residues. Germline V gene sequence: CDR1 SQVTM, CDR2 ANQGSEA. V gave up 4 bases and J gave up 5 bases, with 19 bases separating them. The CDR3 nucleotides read TGCAGCGTTGGGGTGGAGGCAGGGTCCTTAGATACGCAGTATTTT. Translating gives CSVGVEAGSLDTQYF.

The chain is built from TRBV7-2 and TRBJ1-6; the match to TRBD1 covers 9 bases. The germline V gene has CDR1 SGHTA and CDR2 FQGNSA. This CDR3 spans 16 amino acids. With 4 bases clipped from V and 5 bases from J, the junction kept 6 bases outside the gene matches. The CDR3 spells CASSWGQGIDNSPLHF. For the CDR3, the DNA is TGTGCCAGCAGCTGGGGACAGGGAATCGATAATTCACCCCTCCACTTT.

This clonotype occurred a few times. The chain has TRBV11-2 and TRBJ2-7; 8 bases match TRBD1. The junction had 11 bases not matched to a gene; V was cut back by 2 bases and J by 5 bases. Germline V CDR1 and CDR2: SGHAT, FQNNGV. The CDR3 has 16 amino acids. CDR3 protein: CASSLQGAGVLHEQYF. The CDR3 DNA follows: TGTGCCAGCAGCTTACAGGGGGCAGGGGTTCTCCACGAGCAGTACTTC.

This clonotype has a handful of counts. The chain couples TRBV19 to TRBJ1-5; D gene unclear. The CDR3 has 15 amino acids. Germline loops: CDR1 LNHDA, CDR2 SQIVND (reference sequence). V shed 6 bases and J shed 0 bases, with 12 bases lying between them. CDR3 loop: CASSRLMSSNQPQHF. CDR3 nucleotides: TGTGCCAGTAGCCGACTGATGTCTAGCAATCAGCCCCAGCATTTT.

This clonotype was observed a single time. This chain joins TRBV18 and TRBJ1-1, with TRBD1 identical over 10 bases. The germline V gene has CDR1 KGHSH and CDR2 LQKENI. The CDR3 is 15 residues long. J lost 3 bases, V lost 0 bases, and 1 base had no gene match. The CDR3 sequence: CASSPPGQGHTEAFF. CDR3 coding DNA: TGTGCCAGCTCACCACCGGGACAGGGGCACACTGAAGCTTTCTTT.